One sample yielded the 8 T cell receptor beta chains listed below, sequenced in a study of T cell responses to AZD1222 COVID-19 vaccine. Assay: immunoSEQ multiplex PCR; the TCRdb copy retains only in-frame clones and omits some. The sample lists about 26,000 clones; 88% were seen once. Sequences were derived from peripheral blood, sampled 28 days after the second AZD1222 dose. The receptor source for this set is an adult who received the AZD1222 COVID-19 vaccine.

V gene TRBV4-1 combines with J gene TRBJ2-5; TRBD2 matches at 7 bases. The germline V gene encodes CDR1 MGHRA and CDR2 YSYEKL. V was pared by 0 bases and J by 2 bases, with 6 bases of the junction left unmatched. This CDR3 contains 16 residues. As DNA, the CDR3 is TGCGCCAGCAGCCAAGAGCCTCCCGGGGGGCAAGAGACCCAGTACTTC. This codes for CASSQEPPGGQETQYF.

This chain links TRBV6-4 with TRBJ1-2, with 8 bases matching TRBD1. In germline, CDR1 is MRHNA, CDR2 SNTAGT. The CDR3 sequence is 14 residues long. With V trimmed by 6 bases and J by 5 bases, 8 bases remained unmatched. In nucleotides, the CDR3 is TGTGCCAGCAGACCAGACCAGGGGGCGTATGGCTACACCTTC. Its translation: CASRPDQGAYGYTF.

The rearrangement uses TRBV6-1 and TRBJ1-2; D not certain. V lost 2 bases to trimming and J lost 4 bases, with 17 bases between them. The CDR3 is 16 residues long. CDR1 MNHNS and CDR2 SASEGT come from the germline V gene. CDR3: CASSEFPPGMGYGYTF. The CDR3 DNA follows: TGTGCCAGCAGTGAATTCCCCCCGGGGATGGGCTATGGCTACACCTTC.

This clone appeared once. V gene TRBV5-6 combines with J gene TRBJ1-2, with D uncertain. Germline V lookup: CDR1 SGHDT, CDR2 YYEEEE. Trimming left V 3 bases short and J 0 bases short, with 21 bases between. The CDR3 has 18 residues. The CDR3 region is CASSWPAGTLLTNYGYTF. DNA of the CDR3: TGTGCCAGCAGCTGGCCTGCGGGAACTCTACTCACTAACTATGGCTACACCTTC.

The rearrangement joins TRBV6-2 or TRBV6-3 to TRBJ2-3, with D perhaps TRBD2 (6 bases). The CDR3 consists of 15 residues. V lost 5 bases to trimming and J lost 1 base, with 13 bases between them. Germline values: CDR1 MNHEY, CDR2 SVGEGT. CDR3 bases: TGTGCCAGCAGTCAACGGTGGGGGGGCACAGATACGCAGTATTTT. Translation gives CASSQRWGGTDTQYF.

This chain joins TRBV28 and TRBJ1-2; no clear D gene. CDR3 size: 12 residues. Germline CDR1 MDHEN, CDR2 SYDVKM. V was clipped by 8 bases and J by 0 bases, with 7 bases between them. CDR3 in amino acids: CASEISNYGYTF. In nucleotides, the CDR3 is TGTGCCAGCGAGATCTCTAACTATGGCTACACCTTC.

This rearrangement joins TRBV6-5 to TRBJ1-2; TRBD1 agrees at 7 bases. Germline V gene lookup returns CDR1 MNHEY and CDR2 SVGAGI. The CDR3 is 12 amino acids. J gave up 7 bases and V 10 bases, and 9 bases lay outside the gene matches. This CDR3 reads CATRPGGGGYTF. CDR3 nucleotide sequence: TGTGCCACCCGGCCAGGGGGAGGTGGCTACACCTTC.

This chain joins TRBV25-1 and TRBJ1-2, with 11 positions matching TRBD1. The ends lost 6 bases at V and 5 bases at J; junction bases unmatched: 5. Germline CDR1 and CDR2: MGHDK and SYGVNS. This CDR3 region has 14 residues. CDR3 sequence reads: CASRPGQGAYGYTF. CDR3 sequence (DNA): TGTGCCAGCAGGCCCGGACAGGGGGCTTATGGCTACACCTTC.